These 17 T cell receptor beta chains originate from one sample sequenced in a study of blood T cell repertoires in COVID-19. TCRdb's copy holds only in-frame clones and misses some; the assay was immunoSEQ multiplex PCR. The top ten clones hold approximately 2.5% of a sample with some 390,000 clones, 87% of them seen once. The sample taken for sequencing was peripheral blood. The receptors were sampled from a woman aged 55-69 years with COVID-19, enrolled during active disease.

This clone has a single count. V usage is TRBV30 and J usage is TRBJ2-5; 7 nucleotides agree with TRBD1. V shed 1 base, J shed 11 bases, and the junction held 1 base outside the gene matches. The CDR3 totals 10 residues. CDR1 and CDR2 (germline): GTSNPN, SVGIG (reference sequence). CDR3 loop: CAWSAGQQYF. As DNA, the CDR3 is TGTGCCTGGAGTGCGGGACAGCAGTACTTC.

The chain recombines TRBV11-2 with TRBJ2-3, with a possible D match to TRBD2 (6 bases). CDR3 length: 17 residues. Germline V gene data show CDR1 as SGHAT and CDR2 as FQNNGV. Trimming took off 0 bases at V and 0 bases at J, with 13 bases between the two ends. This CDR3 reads CASSLDREIFSTDTQYF. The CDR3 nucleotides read TGTGCCAGCAGCTTAGATCGGGAGATTTTTAGCACAGATACGCAGTATTTT.

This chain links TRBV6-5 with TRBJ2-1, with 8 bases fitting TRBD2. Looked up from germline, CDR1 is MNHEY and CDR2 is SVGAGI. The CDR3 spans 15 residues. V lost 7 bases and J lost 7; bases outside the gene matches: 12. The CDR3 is CASTLEGLVGNEQFF. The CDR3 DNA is TGTGCCAGCACTTTAGAGGGACTAGTGGGTAATGAGCAGTTCTTC.

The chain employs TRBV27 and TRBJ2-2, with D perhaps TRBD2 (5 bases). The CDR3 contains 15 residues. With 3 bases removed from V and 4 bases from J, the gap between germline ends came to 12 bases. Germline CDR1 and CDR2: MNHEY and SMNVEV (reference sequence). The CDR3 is CASSFLLVGTGELFF. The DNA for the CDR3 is TGTGCCAGCAGTTTTCTACTAGTGGGCACCGGGGAGCTGTTTTTT.

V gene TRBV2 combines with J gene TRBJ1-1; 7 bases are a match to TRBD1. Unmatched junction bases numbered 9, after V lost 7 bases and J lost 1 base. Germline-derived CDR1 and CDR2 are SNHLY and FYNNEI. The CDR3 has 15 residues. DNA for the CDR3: TGTGCCAGCACCGAATCAAGGACAGGGAACACTGAAGCTTTCTTT. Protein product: CASTESRTGNTEAFF.

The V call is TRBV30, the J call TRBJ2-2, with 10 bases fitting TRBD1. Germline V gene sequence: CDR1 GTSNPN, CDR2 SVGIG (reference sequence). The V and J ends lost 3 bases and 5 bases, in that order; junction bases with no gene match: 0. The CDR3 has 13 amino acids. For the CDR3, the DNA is TGTGCCTGGAGGGGACAGGGGACCGGGGAGCTGTTTTTT. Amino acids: CAWRGQGTGELFF.

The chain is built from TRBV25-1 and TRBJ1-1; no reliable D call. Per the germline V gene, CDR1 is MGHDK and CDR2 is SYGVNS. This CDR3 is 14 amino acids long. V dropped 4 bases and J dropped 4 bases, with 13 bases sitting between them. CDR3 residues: CASSGPIGFTEAFF. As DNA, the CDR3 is TGTGCCAGCAGTGGCCCCATCGGGTTCACTGAAGCTTTCTTT.

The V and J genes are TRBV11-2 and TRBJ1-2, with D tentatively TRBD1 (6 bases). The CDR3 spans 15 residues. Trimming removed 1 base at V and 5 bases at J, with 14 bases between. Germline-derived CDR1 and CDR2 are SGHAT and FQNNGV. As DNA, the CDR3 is TGTGCCAGCAGCTTAGTTCCAGGGGAAGGATATGGCTACACCTTC. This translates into CASSLVPGEGYGYTF.

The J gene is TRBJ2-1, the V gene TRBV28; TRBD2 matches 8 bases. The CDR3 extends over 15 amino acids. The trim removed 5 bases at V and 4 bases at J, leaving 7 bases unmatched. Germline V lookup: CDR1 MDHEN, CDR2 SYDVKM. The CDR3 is CASSPGGAIYNEQFF. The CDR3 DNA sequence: TGTGCCAGCAGTCCCGGGGGGGCCATTTACAATGAGCAGTTCTTC.

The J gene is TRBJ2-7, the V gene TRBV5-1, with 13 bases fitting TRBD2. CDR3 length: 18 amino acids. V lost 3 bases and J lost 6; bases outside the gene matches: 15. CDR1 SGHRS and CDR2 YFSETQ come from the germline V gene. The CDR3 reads CASSSHGLAGATKGEQYF. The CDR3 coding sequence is TGCGCCAGCAGCTCCCACGGACTAGCGGGGGCCACTAAAGGCGAGCAGTACTTC.

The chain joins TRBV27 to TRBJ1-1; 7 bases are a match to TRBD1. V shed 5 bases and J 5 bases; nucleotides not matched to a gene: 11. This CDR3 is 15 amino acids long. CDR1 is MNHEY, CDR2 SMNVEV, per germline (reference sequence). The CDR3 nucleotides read TGTGCCAGCAGTATCTCAGGGGGTAGAGGGACTGAAGCTTTCTTT. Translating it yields CASSISGGRGTEAFF.

The CDR3 is CASSLAGTGSNQPQHF. The CDR3, as DNA: TGTGCCAGCAGCTTAGCAGGGACAGGGAGCAATCAGCCCCAGCATTTT. This chain connects TRBV7-6 to TRBJ1-5; 9 bases map to TRBD1. Trimming at V came to 0 bases and at J to 1 base, leaving 1 base not matched to a gene. Looked up from germline, CDR1 is SGHVS and CDR2 is FNYEAQ. CDR3 size: 16 residues.

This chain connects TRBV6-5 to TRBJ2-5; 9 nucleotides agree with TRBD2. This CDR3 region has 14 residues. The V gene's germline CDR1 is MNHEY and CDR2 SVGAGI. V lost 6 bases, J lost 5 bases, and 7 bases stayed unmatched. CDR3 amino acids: CASRPSGAGETQYF. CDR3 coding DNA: TGTGCCAGCAGACCTAGCGGGGCTGGTGAGACCCAGTACTTC.

CDR3 bases: TGTGCCAGTAGAGAACAGGGTTATGGGTCACCCCTCCACTTT. Amino acid sequence: CASREQGYGSPLHF. The chain links TRBV19 to TRBJ1-6, with D possibly being TRBD1 (6 bases). The CDR3 has 14 residues. Germline V gives CDR1 LNHDA, CDR2 SQIVND (reference sequence). V lost 6 bases and J 10 bases, leaving 16 bases between the germline ends.

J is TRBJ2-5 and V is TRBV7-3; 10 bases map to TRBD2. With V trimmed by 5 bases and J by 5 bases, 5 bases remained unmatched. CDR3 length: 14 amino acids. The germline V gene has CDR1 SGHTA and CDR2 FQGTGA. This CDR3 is CASSASGGLETQYF. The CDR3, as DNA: TGTGCCAGCAGCGCTAGCGGGGGCCTGGAGACCCAGTACTTC.

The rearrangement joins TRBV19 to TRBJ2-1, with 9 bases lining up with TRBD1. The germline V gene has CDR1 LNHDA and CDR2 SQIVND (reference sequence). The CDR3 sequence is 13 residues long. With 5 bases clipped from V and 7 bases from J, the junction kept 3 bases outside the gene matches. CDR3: CASSPTGGNEQFF. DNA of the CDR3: TGTGCCAGTAGTCCGACAGGGGGAAATGAGCAGTTCTTC.

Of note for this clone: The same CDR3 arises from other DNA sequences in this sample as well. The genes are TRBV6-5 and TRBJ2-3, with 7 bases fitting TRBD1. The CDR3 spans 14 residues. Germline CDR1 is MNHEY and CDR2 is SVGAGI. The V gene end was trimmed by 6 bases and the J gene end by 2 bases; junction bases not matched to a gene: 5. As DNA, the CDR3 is TGTGCCAGCAGCCGGGACAGAGTCACAGATACGCAGTATTTT. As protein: CASSRDRVTDTQYF.